The T cell receptor (beta chain) under discussion was sequenced for a study of the immune and genomic landscape of osteosarcoma. General study findings and limits: Clonality was low: mean approximately 0.1, highest under 0.32, suggesting limited expansion. Clonality was benchmarked against external normal skin and healthy blood data.

V lost 7 bases and J 5 bases, leaving 6 bases between the germline ends. CDR1 SEHNR and CDR2 FQNEAQ come from the germline V gene (reference sequence). The CDR3 length is 11 residues. Primary, local recurrence and metastasis osteosarcoma tumors were taken after treatment from poor-prognosis patients. This clone was counted a single time. The antigen is not known. The table came from immunoSEQ multiplex PCR; TCRdb's copy has only in-frame clones and leaves some out. The sample yields about 2,800 clones, more than 75% seen once. This sequence originates from a woman aged 18-30 years with osteosarcoma. Sequencing was carried out using metastatic tumor tissue from the lung. V is TRBV7-9 and J is TRBJ2-1; D remains unclear. The CDR3 DNA reads TGTGCCAGCACAGCCCACAATGAGCAGTTCTTC. This codes for CASTAHNEQFF.